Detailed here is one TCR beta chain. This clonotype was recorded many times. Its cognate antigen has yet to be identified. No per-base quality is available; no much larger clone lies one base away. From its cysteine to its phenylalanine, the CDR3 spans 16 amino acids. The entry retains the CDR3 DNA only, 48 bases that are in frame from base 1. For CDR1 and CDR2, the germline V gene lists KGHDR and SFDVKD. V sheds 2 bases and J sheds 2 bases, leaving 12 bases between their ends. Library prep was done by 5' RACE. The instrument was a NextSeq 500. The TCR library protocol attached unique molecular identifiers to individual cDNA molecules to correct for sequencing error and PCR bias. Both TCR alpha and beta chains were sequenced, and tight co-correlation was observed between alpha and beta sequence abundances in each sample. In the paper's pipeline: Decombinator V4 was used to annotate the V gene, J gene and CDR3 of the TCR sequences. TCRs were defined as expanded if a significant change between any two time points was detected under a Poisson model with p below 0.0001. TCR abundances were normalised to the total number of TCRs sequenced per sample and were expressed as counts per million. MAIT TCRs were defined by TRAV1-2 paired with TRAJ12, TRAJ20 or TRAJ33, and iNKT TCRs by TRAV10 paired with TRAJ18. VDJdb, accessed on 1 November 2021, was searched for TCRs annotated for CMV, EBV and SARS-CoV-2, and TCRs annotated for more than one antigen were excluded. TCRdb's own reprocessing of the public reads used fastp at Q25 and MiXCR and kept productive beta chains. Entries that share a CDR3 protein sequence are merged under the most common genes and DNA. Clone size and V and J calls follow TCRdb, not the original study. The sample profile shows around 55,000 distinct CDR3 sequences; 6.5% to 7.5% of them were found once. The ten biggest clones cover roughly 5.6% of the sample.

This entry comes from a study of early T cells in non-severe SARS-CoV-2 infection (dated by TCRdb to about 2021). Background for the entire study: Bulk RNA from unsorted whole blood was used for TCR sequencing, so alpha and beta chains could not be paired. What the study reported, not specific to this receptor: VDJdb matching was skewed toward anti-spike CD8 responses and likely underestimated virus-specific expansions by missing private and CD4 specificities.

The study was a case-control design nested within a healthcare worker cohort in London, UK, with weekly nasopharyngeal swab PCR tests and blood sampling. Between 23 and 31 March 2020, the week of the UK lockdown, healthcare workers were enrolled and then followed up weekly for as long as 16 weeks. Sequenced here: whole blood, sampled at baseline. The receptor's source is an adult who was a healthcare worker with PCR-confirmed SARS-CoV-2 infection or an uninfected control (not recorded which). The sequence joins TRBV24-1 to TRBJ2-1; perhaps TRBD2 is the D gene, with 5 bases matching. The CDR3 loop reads CATSDSDSTTYNEQFF. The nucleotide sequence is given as TGTGCCACCAGTGATTCGGACTCAACAACCTACAATGAGCAGTTCTTC.